The 23 T cell receptor beta chains listed next were all sequenced from one sample in a study of beta chain features in type 1 diabetes. Study findings and constraints: When Type 1 diabetes patients were examined, their TCRB CDR3s proved moderately but significantly shorter in all four CD4+ subsets.

Every bit of the isolated RNA underwent reverse transcription, so sequencing read expressed TCRB transcripts. Sequencing was performed with immunoSEQ multiplex PCR; in TCRdb, only in-frame clones are kept and a portion is missing. The sample holds 200,000 to 250,000 clones; 11% to 15% are singletons and the top ten take 0.019%. Antigen specificity for these receptors is unknown. Source material: naive CD4+ T cells from blood. These receptors were taken from a man aged 25 to 40 with type 1 diabetes.

There are a few counts of this clone. V and J are TRBV7-2 and TRBJ2-6, with TRBD1 identical over 12 bases. From germline, CDR1 is SGHTA and CDR2 FQGNSA. This CDR3 has 18 residues. Unmatched junction bases numbered 9, after V lost 5 bases and J lost 4 bases. Here the CDR3 DNA reads TGTGCCAGCAGCAGGGACAGGGGGCCCTCGGGAGGGGCCAACGTCCTGACTTTC. As protein: CASSRDRGPSGGANVLTF.

The chain combines TRBV6-5 with TRBJ2-3; D unclear. Germline CDR1 and CDR2: MNHEY and SVGAGI. Trimming pared 0 bases from V and 2 bases from J, leaving 12 bases between. CDR3 size: 16 residues. CDR3: CASSYSPYLYTDTQYF. The CDR3 DNA reads as TGTGCCAGCAGTTACTCTCCCTATTTGTACACAGATACGCAGTATTTT.

The rearrangement joins TRBV5-8 to TRBJ1-6; 9 bases map to TRBD1. V dropped 4 bases and J dropped 2; count of bases not matched to a gene: 1. There are 15 residues in the CDR3. Germline CDR1 is SGHTS and CDR2 is YDEGEE. CDR3 protein: CASSRQGAYNSPLHF. CDR3 sequence (DNA): TGTGCCAGCAGCCGACAGGGGGCCTATAATTCACCCCTCCACTTT.

V gene TRBV11-2 combines with J gene TRBJ1-1; maybe TRBD1 (5 bases). Germline values: CDR1 SGHAT, CDR2 FQNNGV. Trimming stripped 2 bases from V and 3 bases from J, with 10 bases between. The CDR3 spans 14 residues. In DNA form, the CDR3 reads TGTGCCAGCAGCTTACCGCGGGGCGACACTGAAGCTTTCTTT. Amino acid sequence: CASSLPRGDTEAFF. Looking up the rest from reference TRBV11-2 and TRBJ1-1 gives the full variable domain: EAGVAQSPRYKIIEKRQSVAFWCNPISGHATLYWYQQILGQGPKLLIQFQNNGVVDDSQLPKDRFSAERLKGVDSTLKIQPAKLEDSAVYLCASSLPRGDTEAFFGQGTRLTVV.

The gene calls are TRBV2 and TRBJ1-2, with 7 bases aligning to TRBD1. The CDR3 has 13 residues. From germline, CDR1 is SNHLY and CDR2 FYNNEI. With 7 bases clipped from V and 5 bases from J, the junction kept 7 bases outside the gene matches. CDR3 DNA sequence: TGTGCCAGCAAAGGACAGGTTCTGTATGGCTACACCTTC. Translated, it gives CASKGQVLYGYTF.

This chain uses TRBV12-5 with TRBJ2-3, with 7 bases identical to TRBD1. The J segment lost 9 bases and the V segment lost 7 bases, leaving 7 bases of the junction unmatched. The CDR3 is 12 residues long. Germline CDR1 and CDR2: LGHNT and FRNRAP. CDR3 region: CASAQEGGTQYF. Written as DNA, the CDR3 is TGTGCTAGTGCCCAGGAAGGGGGCACGCAGTATTTT. The whole variable domain, filled in from reference TRBV12-5 and TRBJ2-3, reads DARVTQTPRHKVTEMGQEVTMRCQPILGHNTVFWYRQTMMQGLELLAYFRNRAPLDDSGMPKDRFSAEMPDATLATLKIQPSEPRDSAVYFCASAQEGGTQYFGPGTRLTVL.

This clone appeared a few times. The chain couples TRBV7-9 to TRBJ1-2, with D unresolved. Per germline, CDR1 SEHNR and CDR2 FQNEAQ (reference sequence). V was pared by 2 bases and J by 5 bases, with 9 bases between. The CDR3 consists of 13 residues. The CDR3 bases are TGTGCCAGCAGCTTATCGGGGAGTTATGGCTACACCTTC. Protein sequence: CASSLSGSYGYTF.

The chain links TRBV19 to TRBJ2-4; 7 bases map to TRBD1. From germline, CDR1 is LNHDA and CDR2 SQIVND (reference sequence). V was pared by 5 bases and J by 2 bases, with 6 bases of the junction left unmatched. This CDR3 contains 15 residues. DNA for the CDR3: TGTGCCAGTAGTGAAGGGGGCCTATCCAAAAACATTCAGTACTTC. Translating it yields CASSEGGLSKNIQYF.

This clone was seen more than once but under ten times. The chain combines TRBV9 with TRBJ2-5; perhaps TRBD1 as D (5 bases). V was cut by 0 bases and J by 0 bases, with 12 bases left in between. In germline, CDR1 is SGDLS, CDR2 YYNGEE. The CDR3 spans 16 residues. CDR3: CASSVEGRPNQETQYF. The DNA for the CDR3 is TGTGCCAGCAGCGTAGAGGGGCGCCCCAACCAAGAGACCCAGTACTTC. The full variable domain, in which reference TRBV9 and TRBJ2-5 provide the parts outside the CDR3, is DSGVTQTPKHLITATGQRVTLRCSPRSGDLSVYWYQQSLDQGLQFLIQYYNGEERAKGNILERFSAQQFPDLHSELNLSSLELGDSALYFCASSVEGRPNQETQYFGPGTRLLVL.

Remarks on this clone: This CDR3 is also generated by other DNA sequences in the sample. V gene TRBV7-9 combines with J gene TRBJ2-3; the D gene is possibly TRBD1 (6 bases). The germline V gene encodes CDR1 SEHNR and CDR2 FQNEAQ (reference sequence). The V gene lost 3 bases and the J gene lost 4 bases, with 8 bases spanning the gap. This CDR3 is built from 13 residues. CDR3 region: CASSLAGADTQYF. In DNA, the CDR3 is TGTGCCAGCAGCTTGGCAGGGGCAGATACGCAGTATTTT.

The chain has TRBV10-3 and TRBJ2-5, with 12 bases identical to TRBD1. Germline V gene sequence: CDR1 ENHRY, CDR2 SYGVKD. This CDR3 spans 14 amino acids. Losses at the gene ends were 10 bases for V and 4 bases for J; bases not matched to a gene: 7. The CDR3 DNA reads TGTGCCACAACGGGACAGGGGGCGAGAGAGACCCAGTACTTC. As protein: CATTGQGARETQYF.

This clone was found a few times. V gene TRBV19 combines with J gene TRBJ1-1, with D unclear. Deletions cut 5 bases from V and 1 base from J, with 14 bases between. Germline V CDR1 and CDR2: LNHDA, SQIVND (reference sequence). The CDR3 contains 15 residues. The CDR3 DNA follows: TGTGCCAGTAGTGTGGGGATTGCGGGGAACACTGAAGCTTTCTTT. Its translation is CASSVGIAGNTEAFF.

This clone came up a few times. This chain uses TRBV7-2 with TRBJ2-7; D may be TRBD2 (6 bases). The CDR3 spans 13 residues. CDR1 is SGHTA and CDR2 is FQGNSA in the germline V gene. V was shortened by 1 base and J by 5 bases, with 9 bases between the two germline ends. The CDR3 protein is CASSLGWGDEQYF. For the CDR3, the DNA is TGTGCCAGCAGCTTAGGTTGGGGGGACGAGCAGTACTTC.

This clone was found a few times. The V gene is TRBV29-1, the J gene TRBJ2-1, with no clear D. CDR1 is SQVTM and CDR2 is ANQGSEA in the germline V gene. The CDR3 length is 14 residues. V was cut by 5 bases and J by 5 bases, with 16 bases left in between. CDR3 region: CSVNWVQVNNEQFF. For the CDR3, the DNA is TGCAGCGTTAACTGGGTCCAGGTAAACAATGAGCAGTTCTTC.

V usage is TRBV29-1 and J usage is TRBJ2-7, with D possibly being TRBD2 (6 bases). V was trimmed by 6 bases and J by 2 bases, leaving 14 bases between them. This CDR3 region has 13 residues. Germline V gene sequence: CDR1 SQVTM, CDR2 ANQGSEA. CDR3 region: CSVGGLLAYEQYF. CDR3 nucleotide sequence: TGCAGCGTGGGGGGACTCCTAGCCTACGAGCAGTACTTC.

The chain recombines TRBV9 with TRBJ2-2; D gene uncertain. The germline V gene has CDR1 SGDLS and CDR2 YYNGEE. This CDR3 has 13 residues. Trimming shortened V by 2 bases and J by 5 bases, and 7 bases separated the two germline ends. CDR3 sequence (DNA): TGTGCCAGCAGCGTGGTTCTAACCGGGGAGCTGTTTTTT. Its protein product is CASSVVLTGELFF.

This clone was counted only a few times. The chain is built from TRBV30 and TRBJ1-1; weak D call: TRBD1 (6 bases). Germline values: CDR1 GTSNPN, CDR2 SVGIG (reference sequence). CDR3 length: 11 amino acids. The germline V and J ends were trimmed by 5 bases and 6 bases, with 10 bases remaining between them. The CDR3 region has the DNA TGTGCCTGGCTTCGGACAGCTGAAGCTTTCTTT. It specifies CAWLRTAEAFF.

This clone was detected only a few times. The CDR3 is CAWSRRENQPQHF. The DNA for the CDR3 is TGTGCCTGGAGTAGGCGGGAGAATCAGCCCCAGCATTTT. This chain uses TRBV30 with TRBJ1-5; D not resolved. CDR1 and CDR2 from the germline V gene are GTSNPN and SVGIG (reference sequence). CDR3 length equals 13 residues. With 2 bases removed from V and 4 bases from J, the gap between germline ends came to 9 bases.

This clone has just a few counts. The rearrangement joins TRBV4-1 to TRBJ2-3; 7 bases are shared with TRBD2. The CDR3 length is 17 residues. The J segment lost 1 base and the V segment lost 0 bases, leaving 7 bases of the junction unmatched. CDR1 is MGHRA and CDR2 is YSYEKL in the germline V gene. CDR3 protein: CASSQEDRGGGTDTQYF. DNA of the CDR3: TGCGCCAGCAGCCAAGAGGACCGTGGGGGGGGCACAGATACGCAGTATTTT.

This clone appeared a few times. The gene calls are TRBV6-5 and TRBJ1-2; D is ambiguous. V was shortened by 2 bases and J by 4 bases, with 11 bases between the two germline ends. The length of the CDR3 is 14 residues. Germline values: CDR1 MNHEY, CDR2 SVGAGI. The CDR3 DNA reads TGTGCCAGCAGTTACCGCGGGTTCCTCTATGGCTACACCTTC. This sequence encodes CASSYRGFLYGYTF.

V usage is TRBV7-9 and J usage is TRBJ2-3; 7 bases agree with TRBD1. Unmatched junction bases numbered 3, after V lost 5 bases and J lost 4 bases. CDR1 and CDR2 from the germline V gene are SEHNR and FQNEAQ (reference sequence). The CDR3 has 13 amino acids. CDR3 in amino acids: CASSAQGSDTQYF. The CDR3 DNA reads as TGTGCCAGCAGCGCACAGGGGTCAGATACGCAGTATTTT.

The rearrangement joins TRBV5-1 to TRBJ2-5; a weak D match, TRBD1 (7 bases). The germline V gene has CDR1 SGHRS and CDR2 YFSETQ. Trimming removed 0 bases at V and 3 bases at J, with 9 bases between. This CDR3 has 14 amino acids. CDR3 coding DNA: TGCGCCAGCAGCTTGGGCGGGACAGAAGAGACCCAGTACTTC. Protein sequence: CASSLGGTEETQYF.

In the case of this clone: The same CDR3 arises from other DNA sequences in this sample as well. J is TRBJ2-5 and V is TRBV6-6; tentative D call: TRBD1 (5 bases). The CDR3 covers 14 residues. Germline assignment: CDR1 MNHNY and CDR2 SVGAGI (reference sequence). Trimming took 0 bases from V and 2 from J, leaving 7 bases between them. The CDR3 sequence is CASSYSGQQETQYF. The CDR3 nucleotides are TGTGCCAGCAGTTACTCGGGGCAGCAAGAGACCCAGTACTTC.